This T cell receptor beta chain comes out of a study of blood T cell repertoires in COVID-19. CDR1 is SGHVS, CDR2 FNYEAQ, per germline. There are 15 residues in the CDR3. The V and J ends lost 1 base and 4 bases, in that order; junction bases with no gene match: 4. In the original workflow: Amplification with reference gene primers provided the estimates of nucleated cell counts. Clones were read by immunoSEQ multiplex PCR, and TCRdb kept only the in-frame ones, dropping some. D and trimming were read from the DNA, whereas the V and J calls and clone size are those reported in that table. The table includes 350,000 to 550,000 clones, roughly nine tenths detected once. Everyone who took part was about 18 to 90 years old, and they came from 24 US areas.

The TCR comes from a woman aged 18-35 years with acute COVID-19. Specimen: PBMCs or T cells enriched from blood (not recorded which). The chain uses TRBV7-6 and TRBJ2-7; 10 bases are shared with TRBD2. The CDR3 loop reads CASSLGAGGQYEQYF. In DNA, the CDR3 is TGTGCCAGCAGCTTAGGAGCGGGGGGGCAGTACGAGCAGTACTTC.